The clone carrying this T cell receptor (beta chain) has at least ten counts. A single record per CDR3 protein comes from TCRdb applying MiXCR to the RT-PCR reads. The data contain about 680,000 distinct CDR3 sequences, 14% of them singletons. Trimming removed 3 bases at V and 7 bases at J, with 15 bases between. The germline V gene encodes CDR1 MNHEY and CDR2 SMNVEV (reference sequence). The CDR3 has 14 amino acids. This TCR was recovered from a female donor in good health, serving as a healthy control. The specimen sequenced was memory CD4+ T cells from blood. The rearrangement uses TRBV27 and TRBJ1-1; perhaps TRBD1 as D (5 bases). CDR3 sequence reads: CASSFRGERYEAFF. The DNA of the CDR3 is TGTGCCAGCAGTTTTAGAGGGGAAAGGTATGAAGCTTTCTTT.